This T cell receptor beta chain stems from a study of blood T cells in healthy people across ages (dated by TCRdb to between 2014 and 2017). With respect to the entire study: Template switching captured roughly one uniquely barcoded TCR beta cDNA molecule per two T cells in model experiments. To track age-related changes in TCR beta repertoire diversity, the study relied on deep sequencing normalized with unique cDNA molecular identifiers. The donors were split into four age groups: young (average about 15 years), middle-aged (about 40), aged (roughly 65) and long-lived (82). To avoid experimental bias, donors of different ages were spread randomly across the sequencing lanes. Using the same blood draw, the study looked at two additional independent replicas of 1 million unique cDNA reads for two donors, one aged 18 to 29 and the other aged 80 or older. Overall results and qualifications from the work: There was a strong correlation between observed TCR beta diversity and the percentage of naive T cells measured by flow cytometry. Estimates of total diversity based on one million sequenced T cells were regarded as lower bounds and as underestimates. Bulk unsorted PBMC profiling prevented conclusive comparison of naive and antigen-experienced compartments. Because the CMV infection status of the donors was unknown, age-related changes in expanded clonotypes may potentially have been confounded. Compared with the aged group, more naive CD4+ T cells, fewer expanded clones and increased TCR diversity were shown by the long-lived group, suggesting age selection. Observed TCR beta diversity per million T cells fell roughly linearly with age, and a significant reduction was already apparent by age around 40.

The donors were roughly 40 Caucasian individuals from Russia, aged roughly 6 to 100 years, who were systemically healthy. Each donor gave roughly 11 milliliters of peripheral blood, drawn into EDTA-treated Vacutainer tubes. PBMCs were isolated by Ficoll-Paque density-gradient centrifugation, with at least 6 million obtained per sample. Trizol reagent was used to extract total RNA from PBMCs, with at least 6 micrograms per sample. For every donor, flow cytometry on a PBMC aliquot measured the percentage of naive CD45RAhigh/CD27high T cells. This clonotype appeared a few times. The target of this receptor is not known. No much larger clone exists at a distance of one base, and base qualities are not known. Library prep was done by 5' RACE. The sample was run on an Illumina HiSeq 2500. A second PCR of about 7 to 12 cycles was run with a J-beta primer mix and a sample-barcoded 5' primer. Each TCR beta cDNA molecule received a unique molecular identifier from a template-switch 5' adaptor carrying 12 random nucleotides. Each sample yielded at least 2.5 million CDR3-containing paired-end reads. First-strand cDNA synthesis was performed from all RNA using the Mint cDNA synthesis kit, with priming by a TRBC-specific oligonucleotide. Following uracil-DNA glycosylase treatment, a first 18-cycle PCR with universal primers M1SS and BC2_uni_R was performed on all cDNA. As for the authors' bioinformatics: Normalization of each sample was performed by random selection of 1 million high-quality reads, each carrying a distinct molecular identifier. Instead of being binned into consensus sequences, reads with shared molecular identifiers were discarded. MiTCR, with a Q25 quality threshold and the strictest error-elimination algorithm, was used for CDR3 identification, clonotype clustering and error correction. A nonparametric unseen species model with Euler transformation was used to estimate a lower bound on total TCR beta diversity. The raw public data were reprocessed by TCRdb itself: fastp quality trimming at Q25, MiXCR clonotype calling, in-frame beta chains only. Rows with a matching CDR3 protein are joined into one entry that keeps the most common DNA and genes. The authors' filters were not applied to this entry. The sample data list around 1.5 million distinct CDR3 sequences, and almost 35% of these were observed just once. Jointly, the top ten make up 10% to 12% of the sample.

The CDR3 starts with the cysteine, ends with the phenylalanine, and has 18 residues. Only the CDR3 part of the read is kept: 54 bases, read in frame from the first base. In the germline V gene, CDR1 corresponds to SGHRS and CDR2 to YFSETQ. V ends up 5 bases short and J 4 bases short, with an unmatched junction base count of 13. The TCR originated in a woman aged 30 to 39 in good health. The sample comprised blood. The chain was built from TRBV5-1 and TRBJ2-1; 12 bases in the middle match TRBD2. For the CDR3, the sequence is CASSQLVGLAGLYNEQFF. The DNA sequence is TGCGCCAGCAGTCAGCTTGTGGGACTAGCGGGCCTTTACAATGAGCAGTTCTTC.